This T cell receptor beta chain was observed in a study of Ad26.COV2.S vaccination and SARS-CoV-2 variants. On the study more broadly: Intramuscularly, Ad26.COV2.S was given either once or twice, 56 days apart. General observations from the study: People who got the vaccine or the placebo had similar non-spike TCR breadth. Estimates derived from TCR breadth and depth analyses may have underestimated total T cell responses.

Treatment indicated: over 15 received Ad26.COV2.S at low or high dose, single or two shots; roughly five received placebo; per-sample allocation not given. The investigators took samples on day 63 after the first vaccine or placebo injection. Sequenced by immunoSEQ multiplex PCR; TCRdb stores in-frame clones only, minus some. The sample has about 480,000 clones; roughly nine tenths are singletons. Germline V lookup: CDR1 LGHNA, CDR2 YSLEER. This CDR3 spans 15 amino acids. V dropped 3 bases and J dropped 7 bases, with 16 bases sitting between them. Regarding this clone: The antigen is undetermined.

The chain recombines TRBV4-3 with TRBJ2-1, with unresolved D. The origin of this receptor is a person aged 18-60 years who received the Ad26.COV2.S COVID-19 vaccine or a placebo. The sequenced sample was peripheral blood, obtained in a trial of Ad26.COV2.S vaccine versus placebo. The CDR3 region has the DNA TGCGCCAGCAGCCAGACCCCGGGCCTCGAAAATGAGCAGTTCTTC. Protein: CASSQTPGLENEQFF.